The 8 T cell receptor beta chains presented below share a single source sample, sequenced in a study of cytomegalovirus exposure and HLA in healthy donors. The PCR contained 60 Vbeta and 13 Jbeta primers. Method: immunoSEQ multiplex PCR; TCRdb's copy keeps in-frame clones and lacks some. The table lists about 130,000 clones, 10% of them singletons, with approximately 4.4% in the top ten. The source material was PBMCs. Receptor source: a young woman in good health and CMV-seropositive.

The DNA for the CDR3 is TGCGCCAGCAGCTCCGAATACGGACAGGGGCAGCCCCAGCATTTT. As protein: CASSSEYGQGQPQHF. The chain combines TRBV5-1 with TRBJ1-5; 9 nucleotides line up with TRBD1. Germline assignment: CDR1 SGHRS and CDR2 YFSETQ. The length of the CDR3 is 15 residues. The V and J ends lost 3 bases and 7 bases, in that order; junction bases with no gene match: 8.

The V gene is TRBV13, the J gene TRBJ1-1; TRBD1 might be the D (6 bases). The CDR3 consists of 14 residues. V was cut by 5 bases and J by 3 bases, with 13 bases left in between. CDR1 is PRHDT, CDR2 FYEKMQ, per germline (reference sequence). In nucleotides, the CDR3 is TGTGCCAGCAGCCGGCAGGGGAGCCACACTGAAGCTTTCTTT. This gives the protein CASSRQGSHTEAFF. The variable domain in full, with the rest retrieved from reference TRBV13 and TRBJ1-1, is AAGVIQSPRHLIKEKRETATLKCYPIPRHDTVYWYQQGPGQDPQFLISFYEKMQSDKGSIPDRFSAQQFSDYHSELNMSSLELGDSALYFCASSRQGSHTEAFFGQGTRLTVV.

The V and J genes are TRBV13 and TRBJ2-3; 7 nucleotides align to TRBD1. CDR3 size: 15 residues. Germline V CDR1 and CDR2: PRHDT, FYEKMQ (reference sequence). V lost 4 bases, J lost 4 bases, and 8 bases stayed unmatched. The CDR3, as DNA: TGTGCCAGCAGCTGGACAGGTTCCAGGGCAGATACGCAGTATTTT. Protein product: CASSWTGSRADTQYF.

V usage is TRBV4-2 and J usage is TRBJ2-7, with D unresolved. CDR1 is LGHNA and CDR2 is YNFKEQ in the germline V gene. The CDR3 is made up of 14 amino acids. V lost 0 bases and J 3 bases, leaving 9 bases between the germline ends. Here the CDR3 reads CASSQERLVYEQYF. In DNA, the CDR3 is TGTGCCAGCAGCCAAGAAAGGCTAGTCTACGAGCAGTACTTC.

The genes are TRBV27 and TRBJ2-7; 7 positions agree with TRBD1. Trimming cost V 5 bases and J 2 bases; bases outside gene matches: 9. The CDR3 loop spans 15 amino acids. Germline V gene sequence: CDR1 MNHEY, CDR2 SMNVEV (reference sequence). The CDR3 bases are TGTGCCAGCAGTAAGTCGGGACAGCTAGCCTACGAGCAGTACTTC. Protein sequence: CASSKSGQLAYEQYF.

The gene calls are TRBV11-2 and TRBJ2-5; 16 bases are a match to TRBD2. Germline CDR1 is SGHAT and CDR2 is FQNNGV. The V segment lost 6 bases and the J segment 5 bases; nucleotides outside the gene matches: 9. CDR3 length: 17 amino acids. CDR3 residues: CASRSTPGLAGGETQYF. The CDR3 coding sequence is TGTGCCAGCAGGTCTACCCCGGGACTAGCGGGAGGGGAGACCCAGTACTTC.

This clone was detected only a few times. The V gene is TRBV6-5, the J gene TRBJ2-1; D might be TRBD2 (6 bases). The germline gives CDR1 MNHEY, CDR2 SVGAGI. Trimming left V 5 bases short and J 15 bases short, with 20 bases between. The CDR3 loop spans 13 amino acids. CDR3 nucleotides: TGTGCCAGCAGTCTCTACTCTAGCGTTGCAATGTTCTTC. This gives the protein CASSLYSSVAMFF.

The chain carries TRBV9 and TRBJ1-4, with D hard to call. CDR1 is SGDLS and CDR2 is YYNGEE in the germline V gene. V dropped 0 bases and J dropped 11 bases, with 14 bases sitting between them. The CDR3 length is 14 residues. CDR3 in amino acids: CASSVAGSPMKLFF. Written as DNA, the CDR3 is TGTGCCAGCAGCGTAGCGGGATCTCCCATGAAACTGTTTTTT.